The 5 T cell receptor beta chains below come from one sample, sequenced in a study of post-analysis software for immune sequencing data. Notes on the study in general: Five or six TRBV segments were significantly more frequent in patients than in controls. TRBV5-6, TRBV5-1 and TRBV20-1 were among these segments.

These receptors have no known antigen. Incorporated into the TCR beta cDNA libraries were unique molecular identifiers, which served to reduce PCR and sequencing biases. TCRdb re-called the PCR reads with MiXCR, one entry per CDR3 protein. This table holds approximately 350,000 distinct CDR3 sequences, roughly 35% found once. Sequencing was performed on blood. All receptors derive from a girl between 5 and 17 years old with multiple sclerosis.

The genes are TRBV7-2 and TRBJ2-3; the D gene could be TRBD1 or TRBD2 (5 bases each). CDR1 and CDR2 from the germline V gene are SGHTA and FQGNSA. Trimming stripped 5 bases from V and 4 bases from J, with 13 bases between. The CDR3 is 14 residues long. CDR3 sequence: CASSGDPHADTQYF. CDR3 nucleotides: TGTGCCAGCAGCGGGGACCCCCACGCAGATACGCAGTATTTT.

The chain carries TRBV20-1 and TRBJ2-2; weak D call: TRBD1 (6 bases). This CDR3 region has 14 residues. The germline V gene encodes CDR1 DFQATT and CDR2 SNEGSKA (reference sequence). Between the trimmed V and J ends, which lost 3 bases and 2 bases, there was a span of 10 bases. CDR3 nucleotides: TGCAGTGCTAGGCCGGACAGTAACACCGGGGAGCTGTTTTTT. Translation gives CSARPDSNTGELFF.

This clonotype appeared a few times. This chain uses TRBV4-1 with TRBJ1-2; no definite D call. Deletions cut 3 bases from V and 0 bases from J, with 14 bases between. This CDR3 has 16 residues. Germline CDR1 reads MGHRA; CDR2 reads YSYEKL. CDR3 DNA sequence: TGCGCCAGCAGCCATGCATCCGGGAGAACTAACTATGGCTACACCTTC. Protein sequence: CASSHASGRTNYGYTF.

This chain joins TRBV12-3 or TRBV12-4 and TRBJ2-5, with 11 positions matching TRBD1. This CDR3 has 16 amino acids. After removal of 5 bases from V and 2 bases from J, the junction contained 7 bases not matched to a gene. The CDR3: CASSLWTGGVQETQYF. In nucleotides, the CDR3 is TGTGCCAGCAGTCTGTGGACAGGGGGCGTACAAGAGACCCAGTACTTC.

This clonotype was seen more than once but under ten times. This CDR3 reads CSAREASGGFYNEQFF. In DNA, the CDR3 is TGCAGTGCTAGAGAAGCTAGCGGGGGGTTTTACAATGAGCAGTTCTTC. The chain employs TRBV20-1 and TRBJ2-1; 11 nucleotides match TRBD2. Germline V lookup: CDR1 DFQATT, CDR2 SNEGSKA (reference sequence). Losses at the gene ends were 0 bases for V and 4 bases for J; bases not matched to a gene: 5. The CDR3 runs 16 residues.